Below, 3 T cell receptor beta chains from the same sample are listed, as sequenced in a study of blood T cells in healthy people across ages. Then a second PCR, running about 7 to 11 cycles, was carried out with a sample-barcoded 5' primer and a J-beta primer mix. MiXCR, applied by TCRdb to the 5' RACE reads, yields one record per CDR3 protein. The data show 1,800,000 or so distinct CDR3 sequences, roughly two fifths seen once. Sequencing was carried out using blood. All receptors come from a human donor in good health.

This chain links TRBV7-2 with TRBJ2-7; D is unresolved. The CDR3 spans 14 residues. V was clipped by 5 bases and J by 2 bases, with 13 bases between them. CDR1 and CDR2 from the germline V gene are SGHTA and FQGNSA. The CDR3 protein is CASSEVVATYEQYF. DNA for the CDR3: TGTGCCAGCAGCGAGGTAGTCGCCACCTACGAGCAGTACTTC.

The chain recombines TRBV10-3 with TRBJ1-2; TRBD1 agrees at 8 bases. There are 15 residues in the CDR3. Germline V gene sequence: CDR1 ENHRY, CDR2 SYGVKD. With V trimmed by 3 bases and J by 3 bases, 6 bases remained unmatched. In DNA form, the CDR3 reads TGTGCCATCAGTGACCCCTCAGGGGGCTACTATGGCTACACCTTC. As protein: CAISDPSGGYYGYTF.

The J gene is TRBJ2-3, the V gene TRBV27, with TRBD2 as a possible D gene (7 bases). V was shortened by 5 bases and J by 4 bases, with 16 bases between the two germline ends. The CDR3 covers 15 residues. CDR1 is MNHEY and CDR2 is SMNVEV in the germline V gene (reference sequence). CDR3 DNA: TGTGCCAGCAGTGCCAGCGCGGGGGCCGCAGATACGCAGTATTTT. Protein sequence: CASSASAGAADTQYF.